The source of this TCR beta chain is a study of post-analysis software for immune sequencing data. Points from the study as a whole: Five or six TRBV segments, TRBV5-6, TRBV5-1 and TRBV20-1 among them, were found more frequent in patients than controls.

Per germline, CDR1 MGHRA and CDR2 YSYEKL. The CDR3 contains 15 residues. Note on this clonotype: Its specificity is unknown. A junction end diverges from the germline sequence, so it may reflect a read error.

Unique-molecular-identifier-tagged TCR beta cDNA libraries were used. Using its own MiXCR run on the PCR reads, TCRdb lists one record per CDR3 protein. The sample lists about 150,000 distinct CDR3 sequences; about 29% were seen once. The material sequenced was blood. This sequence joins TRBV4-1 and TRBJ2-5; no reliable D call. Gene TRBJ2-7 matches the end of the DNA better, so the J call may be wrong. The TCR sequence derives from a girl aged 10-17 years with multiple sclerosis. CDR3 sequence (DNA): TGCGCCAGCAGTCAAGATCGCTTAGGGTTATACGAGCAGTACTTC. This codes for CASSQDRLGLYEQYF.